This paragraph covers one TCR beta chain sequence. This specimen comes from a study of T cells after somatic rescue of genetic block. Unmatched junction bases numbered 11, after V lost 4 bases and J lost 3 bases. Germline CDR1 LNHNV, CDR2 YYDKDF (reference sequence). The CDR3 consists of 16 residues. Assay: immunoSEQ multiplex PCR; the TCRdb copy retains only in-frame clones and omits some. Seen here are 68,000 or so clones, roughly 90% observed once, and the top ten hold roughly 2.8%. Sample: peripheral blood mononuclear cells (PBMCs). The chain employs TRBV15 and TRBJ2-7; 8 positions agree with TRBD1. The sequence derives from a man aged 35-49 years. The CDR3 DNA follows: TGTGCCACCAGCACCCTACGACGACAGGGGATCTACGAGCAGTACTTC. Protein sequence: CATSTLRRQGIYEQYF.